This T cell receptor (beta chain) came from a study of T cell repertoires in cytomegalovirus infection. The CDR3 is 13 amino acids. CDR1 is SGHAT and CDR2 is FQDESV in the germline V gene (reference sequence). The V gene lost 1 base and the J gene lost 5 bases, with 9 bases spanning the gap. TCRdb reprocessed the reads via MiXCR and lists one record per CDR3 protein. The sample includes about 530,000 distinct CDR3 sequences, around 27% of them seen just once. Findings of the study overall: CMV carriers having the relevant HLA were flagged by cumulative public TCR beta family frequency.

As for this clonotype: The antigen is undetermined.

The source of this sequence is a human donor in good health (CMV status not recorded). Some clones in this sample may be carry-over from other donors' samples. The sample was PBMCs. The chain is built from TRBV11-1 and TRBJ2-7; the D is unclear. The CDR3 loop is CASSLGSFHEQYF. The CDR3 nucleotides read TGTGCCAGCAGCTTAGGGAGTTTCCACGAGCAGTACTTC.